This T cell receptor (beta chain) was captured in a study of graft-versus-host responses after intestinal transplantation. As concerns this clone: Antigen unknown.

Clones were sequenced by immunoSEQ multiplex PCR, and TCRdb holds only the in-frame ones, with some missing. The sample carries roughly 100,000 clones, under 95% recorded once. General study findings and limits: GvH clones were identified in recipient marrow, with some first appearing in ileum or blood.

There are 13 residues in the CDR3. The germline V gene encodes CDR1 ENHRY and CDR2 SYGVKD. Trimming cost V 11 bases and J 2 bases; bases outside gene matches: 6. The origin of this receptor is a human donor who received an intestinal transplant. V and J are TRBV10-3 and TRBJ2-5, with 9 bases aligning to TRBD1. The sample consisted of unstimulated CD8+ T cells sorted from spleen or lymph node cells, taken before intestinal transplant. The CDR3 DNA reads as TGTGCCTCCTCCGGGACAGGGCAAGAGACCCAGTACTTC. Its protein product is CASSGTGQETQYF.